This T cell receptor (beta chain) was profiled in a study of post-analysis software for immune sequencing data. The CDR3 contains 15 residues. Germline values: CDR1 LGHNA, CDR2 YNFKEQ. Unmatched junction bases numbered 6, after V lost 2 bases and J lost 2 bases. About this clonotype: Its antigen is still unknown.

Study-level results: About five TRBV segments occurring more often in patients than controls included TRBV5-6, TRBV5-1 and TRBV20-1.

Unique molecular identifiers were present in the TCR beta cDNA libraries. TCRdb recomputed calls from the PCR reads with MiXCR, one row per CDR3 protein. Of approximately 770,000 distinct CDR3 sequences in the sample, about 43% were seen once. Sequences were obtained from blood. The rearrangement joins TRBV4-2 to TRBJ2-7; 7 nucleotides agree with TRBD2. The sequence was collected from a girl aged 10 to 17 with multiple sclerosis. Here the CDR3 reads CASSQIAGGPYEQYF. CDR3 coding DNA: TGTGCCAGCAGCCAAATAGCGGGCGGACCCTACGAGCAGTACTTC.